The rows below give T cell receptor beta chains drawn from one sample of a study of cytomegalovirus exposure and HLA in healthy donors. TCRdb's table, derived via immunoSEQ multiplex PCR, lists solely in-frame clones and lacks some. Of over 150,000 clones detected, roughly 86% appear once; the ten largest clones hold 4.8%. The sequencing input was PBMCs. Every receptor here comes from a girl between 10 and 17 years old in good health and CMV-seropositive. Each CDR3 is given with its conserved first and last residue. Fields, in order: D gene, V gene, clone size, J gene, CDR3 DNA, CDR3 protein. The D gene is left open where the match is weak. Only some rows state a clone size, as once, few, many or a class for expanded clones.

>-|TRBV9|-|TRBJ1-3
TGTGCCAGCAGCCGGTATCCCGGAAACACCATATATTTT
CASSRYPGNTIYF
>-|TRBV7-9|once|TRBJ1-3
TGTGCCAGCGGACACGGGGACTCAGAGGGAAACACCATATATTTT
CASGHGDSEGNTIYF
>-|TRBV28|-|TRBJ1-1
TGTGCCAGCAGGTATACAGAGAACACTGAAGCTTTCTTT
CASRYTENTEAFF
>-|TRBV30|-|TRBJ1-1
TGTGCCTGGAGTGCAGGGGCCACTGAAGCTTTCTTT
CAWSAGATEAFF
>-|TRBV7-2|-|TRBJ2-2
TGTGCCAGCAGCTTAGTTATAGGGGCGATAGGCGGGGAGCTGTTTTTT
CASSLVIGAIGGELFF
>TRBD2|TRBV4-2|-|TRBJ2-3
TGTGCCAGCAGTGAAAGTAGCGGGGGTTTCACAGATACGCAGTATTTT
CASSESSGGFTDTQYF
>-|TRBV11-2|-|TRBJ2-5
TGTGCCAGCAGCTTAGAGGGGACACTTAAAGGAGAGACCCAGTACTTC
CASSLEGTLKGETQYF
>-|TRBV6-5|-|TRBJ1-2
TGTGCCAGCAGTTACGACGGGAAGGACTACACCTTC
CASSYDGKDYTF
>-|TRBV15|few|TRBJ1-6
TGTGCCACCAGCAGAGATCGTGGGGGGTCTAAGGATTCACCCCTCCACTTT
CATSRDRGGSKDSPLHF
>-|TRBV6-5|-|TRBJ1-6
TGTGCCAGCAGTTACTCGACTTCTTCACCCCTCCACTTT
CASSYSTSSPLHF
>-|TRBV6-5|once|TRBJ2-7
TGTGCCAGCAGTTACTCGAAGGAAGGGACTTACGAGCAGTACTTC
CASSYSKEGTYEQYF
>-|TRBV6-5|-|TRBJ1-1
TGTGCCAGCAGTTACTCGACGGGAACTGAAGCTTTCTTT
CASSYSTGTEAFF
>TRBD1|TRBV5-1|-|TRBJ1-1
TGCGCCAGCAGCTTGGGACAGGGGTTTGCTGAAGCTTTCTTT
CASSLGQGFAEAFF
>TRBD1|TRBV10-2|-|TRBJ1-2
TGCGCCAGCAGGGGGGGACAGGCCCTCTATGGCTACACCTTC
CASRGGQALYGYTF
>-|TRBV27|-|TRBJ1-2
TGTGCCAGCAGTTTATCACCCAGTCTTGGCTACACCTTC
CASSLSPSLGYTF
>-|TRBV5-5|-|TRBJ1-2
TGTGCCAGCAGCTTGGGTTTCGGGAACTATGGCTACACCTTC
CASSLGFGNYGYTF
>-|TRBV28|-|TRBJ1-1
TGTGCCAGCAGTCCAGTCCCTGAGGACACTGAAGCTTTCTTT
CASSPVPEDTEAFF
>-|TRBV6-5|-|TRBJ1-1
TGTGCCAGCAGTTACTCCGGAGAAAACACTGAAGCTTTCTTT
CASSYSGENTEAFF
>TRBD2|TRBV2|-|TRBJ2-3
TGTGCCAGCGGATCTAGCGGGGCCACAGATACGCAGTATTTT
CASGSSGATDTQYF
>-|TRBV27|-|TRBJ2-7
TGTGCCAGCAGTCACGGAGAATCCTACGAGCAGTACTTC
CASSHGESYEQYF